This T cell receptor beta chain was recovered during a study of blood T cell repertoires in COVID-19. This CDR3 spans 13 amino acids. Trimming stripped 5 bases from V and 5 bases from J, with 11 bases between. CDR1 and CDR2 (germline): SGHTA, FQGNSA. The protocol was immunoSEQ multiplex PCR, while the TCRdb copy is restricted to in-frame clones and leaves out a portion. This table holds 110,000 or so clones, more than 70% found once. The table lists this clone with a few counts. V usage is TRBV7-2 and J usage is TRBJ2-3, with unresolved D. The sample consisted of peripheral blood. This receptor was identified in an older woman who had recovered from COVID-19. This CDR3 reads CASSLPPGDTQYF. The CDR3 DNA follows: TGTGCCAGCAGCCTCCCTCCAGGAGATACGCAGTATTTT.